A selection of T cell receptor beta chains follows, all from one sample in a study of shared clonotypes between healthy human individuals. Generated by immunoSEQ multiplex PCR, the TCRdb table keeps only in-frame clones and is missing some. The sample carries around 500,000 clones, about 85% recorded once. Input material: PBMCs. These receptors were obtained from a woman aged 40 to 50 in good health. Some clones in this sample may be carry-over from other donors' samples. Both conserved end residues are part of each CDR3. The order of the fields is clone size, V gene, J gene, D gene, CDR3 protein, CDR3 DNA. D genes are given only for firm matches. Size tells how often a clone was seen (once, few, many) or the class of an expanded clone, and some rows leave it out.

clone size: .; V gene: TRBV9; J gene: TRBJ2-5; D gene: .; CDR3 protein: CASSVGPLGGEETQYF; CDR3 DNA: TGTGCCAGCAGCGTAGGTCCCTTGGGGGGAGAAGAGACCCAGTACTTC
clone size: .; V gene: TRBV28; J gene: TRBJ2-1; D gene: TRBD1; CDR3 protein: CASRGQEPSEQFF; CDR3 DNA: TGTGCCAGCAGGGGACAGGAGCCCAGTGAGCAGTTCTTC
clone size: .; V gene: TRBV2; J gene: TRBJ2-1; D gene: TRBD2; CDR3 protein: CASRGRAVPTNEQFF; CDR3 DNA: TGTGCCAGCAGGGGGAGGGCGGTGCCGACCAATGAGCAGTTCTTC
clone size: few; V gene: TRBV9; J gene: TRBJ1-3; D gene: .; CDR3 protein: CASSVSGPGSGNTIYF; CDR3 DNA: TGTGCCAGCAGCGTTTCGGGGCCAGGCTCTGGAAACACCATATATTTT
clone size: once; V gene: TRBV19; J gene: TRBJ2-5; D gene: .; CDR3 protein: CASSAGETQYF; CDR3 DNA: TGTGCCAGTAGTGCGGGGGAGACCCAGTACTTC
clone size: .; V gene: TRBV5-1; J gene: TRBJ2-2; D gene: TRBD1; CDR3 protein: CASSLRGQGDTGELFF; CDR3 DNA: TGCGCCAGCAGCTTACGGGGACAGGGTGACACCGGGGAGCTGTTTTTT
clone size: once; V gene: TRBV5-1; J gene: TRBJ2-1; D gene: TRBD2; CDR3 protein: CASRPRLAGELNNEQFF; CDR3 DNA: TGCGCCAGCCGACCTAGACTAGCGGGAGAACTGAACAATGAGCAGTTCTTC
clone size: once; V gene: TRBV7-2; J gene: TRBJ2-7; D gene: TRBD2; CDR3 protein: CASSQRGGNHEQYF; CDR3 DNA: TGTGCCAGCAGCCAACGGGGGGGGAACCACGAGCAGTACTTC
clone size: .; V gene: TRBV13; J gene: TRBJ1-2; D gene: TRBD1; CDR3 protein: CASSLGTGSPTF; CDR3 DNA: TGTGCCAGCAGCTTGGGGACAGGATCTCCCACCTTC
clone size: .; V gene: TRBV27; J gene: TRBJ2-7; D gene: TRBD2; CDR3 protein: CASKSPIAGGPQARWYF; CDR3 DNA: TGTGCCAGCAAAAGCCCTATAGCGGGAGGGCCACAGGCAAGGTGGTACTTC
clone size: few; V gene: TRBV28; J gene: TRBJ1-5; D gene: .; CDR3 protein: CASSRSFAGGNQPQHF; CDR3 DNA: TGTGCCAGCAGCCGTTCTTTCGCCGGTGGCAATCAGCCCCAGCATTTT
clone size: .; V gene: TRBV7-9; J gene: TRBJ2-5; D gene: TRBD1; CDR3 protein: CASGYSGGGQETQYF; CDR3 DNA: TGTGCCAGCGGATATTCAGGGGGTGGGCAAGAGACCCAGTACTTC
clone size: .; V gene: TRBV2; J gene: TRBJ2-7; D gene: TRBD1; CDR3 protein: CASTTAGQGGYEQYF; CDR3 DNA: TGTGCCAGCACCACAGCCGGACAGGGGGGCTACGAGCAGTACTTC
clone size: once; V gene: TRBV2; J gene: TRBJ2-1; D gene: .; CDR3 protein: CASSEGGGAYNEQFF; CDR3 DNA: TGTGCCAGCAGTGAGGGGGGTGGTGCCTACAATGAGCAGTTCTTC
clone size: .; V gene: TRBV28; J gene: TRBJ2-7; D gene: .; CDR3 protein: CASSTLTGGVYEQYF; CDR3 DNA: TGTGCCAGCAGTACCCTGACCGGGGGTGTCTACGAGCAGTACTTC
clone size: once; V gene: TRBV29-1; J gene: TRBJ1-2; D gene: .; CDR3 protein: CSVAGTAANYGYTF; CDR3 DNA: TGCAGCGTCGCTGGGACGGCTGCTAACTATGGCTACACCTTC
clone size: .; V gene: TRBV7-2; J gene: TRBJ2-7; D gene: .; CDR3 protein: CASSPMDSISYEQYF; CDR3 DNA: TGTGCCAGCAGCCCGATGGACTCGATCTCCTACGAGCAGTACTTC
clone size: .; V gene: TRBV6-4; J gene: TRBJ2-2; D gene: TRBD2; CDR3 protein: CASSDSHGGRGSGELFF; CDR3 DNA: TGTGCCAGCAGTGACTCGCATGGCGGGAGAGGGTCCGGGGAGCTGTTTTTT
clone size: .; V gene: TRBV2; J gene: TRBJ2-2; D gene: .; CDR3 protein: CASSEVATNTGELFF; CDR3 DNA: TGTGCCAGCAGTGAAGTGGCTACGAACACCGGGGAGCTGTTTTTT